This T cell receptor beta chain was obtained from a study of blood T cell repertoires in COVID-19. As for the study in general: Samples representing acute and convalescent COVID-19 were sourced from the United States, Italy and Spain. From T cells, B-cell-depleted T cells, or PBMCs came the material, which was cDNA or gDNA.

Germline loops: CDR1 SNHLY, CDR2 FYNNEI. Deletions cut 2 bases from V and 3 bases from J, with 12 bases between. The CDR3 is 15 amino acids. As originally analysed: By means of reference gene primer amplification, nucleated cell counts were estimated. Some clones are missing from TCRdb's copy, which holds only in-frame ones; the method was immunoSEQ multiplex PCR. Clone size and the V and J calls come from that table; the DNA yielded D and trimming. Among tens of thousands of clones listed, 75% to 90% were seen once. Patients from Seattle were sampled longitudinally, starting during active infection. The chain joins TRBV2 to TRBJ2-3, with D possibly TRBD2 on 6 matching bases. Sequencing was performed on peripheral blood. This receptor was identified in a man between 25 and 39 years old with COVID-19, enrolled during active disease. CDR3 coding DNA: TGTGCCAGCAGTGAATCCGGCGGGACGACAGATACGCAGTATTTT. As protein: CASSESGGTTDTQYF.